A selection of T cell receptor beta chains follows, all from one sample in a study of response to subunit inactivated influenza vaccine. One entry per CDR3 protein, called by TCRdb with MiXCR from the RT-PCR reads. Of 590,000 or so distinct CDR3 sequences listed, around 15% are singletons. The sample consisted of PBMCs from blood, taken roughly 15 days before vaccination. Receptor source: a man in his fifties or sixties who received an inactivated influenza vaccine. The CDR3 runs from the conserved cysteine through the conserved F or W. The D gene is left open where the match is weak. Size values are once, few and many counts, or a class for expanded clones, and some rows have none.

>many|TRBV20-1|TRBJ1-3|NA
CSARNPNTATTHSFSGNTIYF
TGCAGTGCTAGAAATCCGAATACAGCCACCACTCACAGCTTCTCTGGAAACACCATATATTTT
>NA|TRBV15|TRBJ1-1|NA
CATSTSLMNTEAFF
TGTGCCACCAGCACTAGCCTCATGAACACTGAAGCTTTCTTT
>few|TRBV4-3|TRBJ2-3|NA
CASSQGGTAGTDTQYF
TGCGCCAGCAGCCAAGGCGGGACCGCGGGCACAGATACGCAGTATTTT
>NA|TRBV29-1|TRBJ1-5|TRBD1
CSAREGAFGQPQHF
TGCAGCGCTCGGGAGGGGGCCTTCGGTCAGCCCCAGCATTTT
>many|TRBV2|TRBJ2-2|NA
CASTHRALSTGELFF
TGTGCCAGCACCCACAGGGCTTTGTCCACCGGGGAGCTGTTTTTT
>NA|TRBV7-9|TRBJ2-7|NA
CASSLSVWSSYEQYF
TGTGCCAGCAGCTTAAGTGTCTGGAGCTCCTACGAGCAGTACTTC
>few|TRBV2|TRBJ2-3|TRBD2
CASSGLADWATQYF
TGTGCCAGCAGTGGACTAGCGGATTGGGCTACGCAGTATTTT
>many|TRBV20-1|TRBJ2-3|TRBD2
CSARATGLAGVPSTTDTQYF
TGCAGTGCTAGGGCTACTGGACTAGCGGGAGTCCCCTCTACCACAGATACGCAGTATTTT
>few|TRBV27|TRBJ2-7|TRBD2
CASSPGLAGEEQYF
TGTGCCAGCAGTCCTGGACTAGCGGGAGAAGAGCAGTACTTC
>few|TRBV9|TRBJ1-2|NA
CASSVDGGGVYGYTF
TGTGCCAGCAGCGTAGATGGCGGGGGAGTCTATGGCTACACCTTC
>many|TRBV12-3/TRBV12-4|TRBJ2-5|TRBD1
CASSPDREETQYF
TGTGCCAGCAGCCCTGACAGGGAAGAGACCCAGTACTTC
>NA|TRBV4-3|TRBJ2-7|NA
CASSQDSGTAYEQYF
TGCGCCAGCAGCCAAGATAGCGGGACAGCCTACGAGCAGTACTTC
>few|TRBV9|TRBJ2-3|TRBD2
CASSVRRGGTDTQYF
TGTGCCAGCAGCGTAAGGCGGGGGGGCACAGATACGCAGTATTTT
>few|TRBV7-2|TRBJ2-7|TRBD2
CVSSWGLASYEQYF
TGTGTCAGCAGCTGGGGACTAGCGTCCTACGAGCAGTACTTC
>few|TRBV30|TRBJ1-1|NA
CALTGLYTEAFF
TGTGCCTTGACAGGATTGTACACTGAAGCTTTCTTT
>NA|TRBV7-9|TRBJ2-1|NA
CASSLLPSSGYSEQFF
TGTGCCAGCAGCTTACTTCCTAGCTCAGGCTACAGTGAGCAGTTCTTC
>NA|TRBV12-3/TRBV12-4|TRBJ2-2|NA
CASSTRPAGELFF
TGTGCCAGCAGTACCCGACCGGCCGGGGAGCTGTTTTTT
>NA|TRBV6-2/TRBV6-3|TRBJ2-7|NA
CASARDTGFYEQYF
TGTGCCAGCGCCCGGGACACCGGATTCTACGAGCAGTACTTC
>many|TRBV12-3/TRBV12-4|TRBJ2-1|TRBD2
CASSLPPGLAGSHEQFF
TGTGCCAGCAGTTTACCCCCGGGACTAGCGGGAAGCCATGAGCAGTTCTTC
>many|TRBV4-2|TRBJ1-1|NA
CASSQSNQGSTEAFF
TGTGCCAGCAGCCAATCTAATCAGGGAAGCACTGAAGCTTTCTTT
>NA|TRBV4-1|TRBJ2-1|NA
CASSQEFWNNEQFF
TGCGCCAGCAGCCAAGAGTTCTGGAACAATGAGCAGTTCTTC
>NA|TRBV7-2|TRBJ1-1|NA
CASSSASGLKTLEAFF
TGTGCCAGCAGCTCCGCCTCGGGCTTAAAAACATTGGAAGCTTTCTTT
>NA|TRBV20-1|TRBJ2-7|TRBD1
CSGPGTGGRNEQYF
TGCAGTGGGCCCGGGACAGGGGGCCGAAACGAGCAGTACTTC
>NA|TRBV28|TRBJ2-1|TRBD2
CASSYGVGGYNEQFF
TGTGCCAGCAGTTATGGGGTGGGGGGGTACAATGAGCAGTTCTTC
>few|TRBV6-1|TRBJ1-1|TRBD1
CASRPNRGTEAFF
TGTGCCAGCAGACCAAACAGGGGCACTGAAGCTTTCTTT
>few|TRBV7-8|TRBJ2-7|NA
CASSEHAAGIPLEQYF
TGTGCCAGCAGCGAACACGCCGCGGGGATCCCACTAGAGCAGTACTTC
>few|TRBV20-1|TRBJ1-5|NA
CSAHTDRLAISNQPQHF
TGCAGTGCCCATACTGACAGACTAGCGATTAGCAATCAGCCCCAGCATTTT
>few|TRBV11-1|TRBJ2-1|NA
CASSLSRWQGTYNEQFF
TGTGCCAGCAGCTTATCTCGTTGGCAGGGCACCTACAATGAGCAGTTCTTC
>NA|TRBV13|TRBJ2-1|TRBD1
CASSSRTGGEQFF
TGTGCCAGCAGCTCCAGGACAGGCGGTGAGCAGTTCTTC
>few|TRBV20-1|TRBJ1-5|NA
CSARGGAEVSNQPQHF
TGCAGTGCTAGAGGAGGAGCAGAAGTTAGCAATCAGCCCCAGCATTTT
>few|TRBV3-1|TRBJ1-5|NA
CASSQDYTVGQPQHF
TGTGCCAGCAGCCAAGATTATACAGTCGGTCAGCCCCAGCATTTT
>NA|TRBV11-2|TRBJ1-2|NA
CASSLDTGTSNYGYTF
TGTGCCAGCAGCTTAGATACGGGCACCAGCAACTATGGCTACACCTTC
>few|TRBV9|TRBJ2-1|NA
CASSVDFRELDNEQFF
TGTGCCAGCAGCGTAGATTTCCGGGAGCTAGACAATGAGCAGTTCTTC
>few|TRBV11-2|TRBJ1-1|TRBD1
CASNGGTGNFRNTEAFF
TGTGCCAGCAACGGGGGGACAGGGAACTTCCGGAACACTGAAGCTTTCTTT
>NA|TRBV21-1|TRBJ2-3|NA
CASDRAKKTSTDTQYF
TGTGCCAGCGACAGGGCGAAAAAAACTAGCACAGATACGCAGTATTTT
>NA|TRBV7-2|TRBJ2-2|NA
CASSHRETGELFF
TGTGCCAGCAGCCACAGGGAAACCGGGGAGCTGTTTTTT
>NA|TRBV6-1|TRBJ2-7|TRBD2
CASSPKSGGSYEQYF
TGTGCCAGCAGTCCTAAGTCGGGGGGCTCCTACGAGCAGTACTTC
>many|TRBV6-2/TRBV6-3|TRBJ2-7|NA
CASSSSGARVLYEQYF
TGTGCCAGCAGTTCCTCCGGGGCTCGGGTACTCTACGAGCAGTACTTC
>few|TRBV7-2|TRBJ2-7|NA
CASSWSLREQYF
TGTGCCAGCAGCTGGAGTCTACGGGAGCAGTACTTC
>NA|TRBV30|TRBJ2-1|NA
CAWSVSGRYHEQFF
TGTGCCTGGAGCGTATCGGGCCGGTACCATGAGCAGTTCTTC
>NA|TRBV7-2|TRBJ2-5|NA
CASSFVVSSGETQYF
TGTGCCAGCAGCTTTGTGGTGAGCTCCGGGGAGACCCAGTACTTC
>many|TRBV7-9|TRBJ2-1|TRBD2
CASGIAGTNRNEQFF
TGTGCCAGCGGAATAGCGGGAACTAATAGGAATGAGCAGTTCTTC
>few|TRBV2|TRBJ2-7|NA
CASSDPYQMTYEQYF
TGTGCCAGCAGTGACCCGTACCAGATGACCTACGAGCAGTACTTC
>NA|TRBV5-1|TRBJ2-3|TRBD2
CASSLGSLAAAVDTQYF
TGCGCCAGCAGCTTGGGTTCCCTAGCGGCCGCTGTGGATACGCAGTATTTT
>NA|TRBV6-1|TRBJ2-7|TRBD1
CASSGQGLTYEQYF
TGTGCCAGCAGTGGACAGGGCTTAACCTACGAGCAGTACTTC
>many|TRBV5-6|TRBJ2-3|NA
CASSLDTDHTQYF
TGTGCCAGCAGCTTGGATACGGACCATACGCAGTATTTT
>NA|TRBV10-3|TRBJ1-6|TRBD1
CAISDRGVHNSPLHF
TGTGCCATCAGTGACAGGGGGGTTCATAATTCACCCCTCCACTTT
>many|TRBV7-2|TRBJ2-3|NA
CASSNRWGGGDTQYF
TGTGCCAGCAGCAACCGGTGGGGGGGCGGGGATACGCAGTATTTT